The clone carrying this T cell receptor (beta chain) was recorded a few times. This sample is part of a study of T-cell memory formation after mild COVID-19. Germline-derived CDR1 and CDR2 are KGHSH and LQKENI. V was cut by 3 bases and J by 5 bases, with 13 bases left in between. This CDR3 has 15 amino acids. TCRdb reprocessed the 5' RACE reads via MiXCR and lists one record per CDR3 protein. The table includes around 250,000 distinct CDR3 sequences, roughly 16% detected once. Sequenced sample: PBMCs or a T cell subset sorted from them (not recorded which). The chain recombines TRBV18 with TRBJ1-4, with D unclear. This TCR was recovered from a man younger than 35 who had mild COVID-19 (a few samples of this study predate the infection). Cell type and time point are not known. The CDR3 DNA is TGTGCCAGCTCACCGGCTCCGGTGACCAATGAAAAACTGTTTTTT. The encoded protein is CASSPAPVTNEKLFF.